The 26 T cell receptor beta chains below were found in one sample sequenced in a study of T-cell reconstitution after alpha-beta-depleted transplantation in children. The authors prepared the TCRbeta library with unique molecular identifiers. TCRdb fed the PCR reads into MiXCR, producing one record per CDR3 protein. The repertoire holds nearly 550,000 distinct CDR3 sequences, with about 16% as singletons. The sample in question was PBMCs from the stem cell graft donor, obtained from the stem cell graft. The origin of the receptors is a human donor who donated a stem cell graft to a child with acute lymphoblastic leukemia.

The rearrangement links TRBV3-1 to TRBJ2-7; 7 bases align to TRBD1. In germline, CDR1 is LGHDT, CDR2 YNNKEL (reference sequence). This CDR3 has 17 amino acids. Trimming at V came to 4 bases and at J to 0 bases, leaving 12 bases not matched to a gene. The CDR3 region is CASSPTATGIFSYEQYF. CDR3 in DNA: TGTGCCAGCAGCCCGACCGCGACAGGGATATTCTCCTACGAGCAGTACTTC.

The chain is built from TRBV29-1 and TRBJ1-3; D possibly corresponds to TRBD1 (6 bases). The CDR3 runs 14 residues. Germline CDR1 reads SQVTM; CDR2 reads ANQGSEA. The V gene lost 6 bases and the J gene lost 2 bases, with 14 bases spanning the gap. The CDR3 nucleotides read TGCAGCGTCGCAGGACAGTTACCTGGAAACACCATATATTTT. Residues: CSVAGQLPGNTIYF.

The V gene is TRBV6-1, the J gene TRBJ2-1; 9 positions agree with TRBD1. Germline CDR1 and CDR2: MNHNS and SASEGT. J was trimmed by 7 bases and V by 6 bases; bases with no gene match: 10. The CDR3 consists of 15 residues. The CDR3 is CASSSDRGRINEQFF. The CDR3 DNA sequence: TGTGCCAGCAGCTCGGACAGGGGAAGGATAAATGAGCAGTTCTTC.

The CDR3 is CASSLDSGDYGYTF. The CDR3 bases are TGCGCCAGCAGCTTGGATTCAGGGGACTATGGCTACACCTTC. The chain has TRBV5-1 and TRBJ1-2; possibly TRBD1 for D (6 bases). This CDR3 is built from 14 residues. The V and J ends lost 0 bases and 3 bases respectively, with 9 bases between them. Germline V lookup: CDR1 SGHRS, CDR2 YFSETQ. The complete variable domain, with remaining parts taken from reference TRBV5-1 and TRBJ1-2, reads KAGVTQTPRYLIKTRGQQVTLSCSPISGHRSVSWYQQTPGQGLQFLFEYFSETQRNKGNFPGRFSGRQFSNSRSEMNVSTLELGDSALYLCASSLDSGDYGYTFGSGTRLTVV.

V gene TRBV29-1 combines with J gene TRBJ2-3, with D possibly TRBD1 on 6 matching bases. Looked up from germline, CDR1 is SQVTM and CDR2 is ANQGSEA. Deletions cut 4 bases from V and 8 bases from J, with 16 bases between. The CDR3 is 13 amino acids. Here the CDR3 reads CSVGPQQGGTQYF. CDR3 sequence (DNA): TGCAGCGTTGGACCCCAACAGGGTGGTACGCAGTATTTT.

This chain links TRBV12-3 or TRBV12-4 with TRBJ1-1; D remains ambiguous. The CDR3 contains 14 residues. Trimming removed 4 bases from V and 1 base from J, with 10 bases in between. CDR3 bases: TGTGCCAGCAGTTCCTGGACGTCGAACACTGAAGCTTTCTTT. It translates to CASSSWTSNTEAFF.

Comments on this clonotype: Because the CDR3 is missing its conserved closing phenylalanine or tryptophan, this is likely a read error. CDR3 DNA sequence: TGCAGTGCCATGTGGGGGGAGAGGAGGGCCAATGAGCAGTTCTTA. It specifies CSAMWGERRANEQFL. The chain links TRBV20-1 to TRBJ2-1; TRBD2 is a possible D gene (6 bases). CDR1 and CDR2 from the germline V gene are DFQATT and SNEGSKA (reference sequence). V was cut by 6 bases and J by 6 bases, with 21 bases left in between. The CDR3 consists of 15 residues.

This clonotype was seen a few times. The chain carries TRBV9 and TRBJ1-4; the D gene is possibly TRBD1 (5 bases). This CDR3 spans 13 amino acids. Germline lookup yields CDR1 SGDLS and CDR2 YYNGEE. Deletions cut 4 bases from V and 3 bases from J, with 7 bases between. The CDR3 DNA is TGTGCCAGCAGCCTGGGACCTAATGAAAAACTGTTTTTT. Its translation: CASSLGPNEKLFF.

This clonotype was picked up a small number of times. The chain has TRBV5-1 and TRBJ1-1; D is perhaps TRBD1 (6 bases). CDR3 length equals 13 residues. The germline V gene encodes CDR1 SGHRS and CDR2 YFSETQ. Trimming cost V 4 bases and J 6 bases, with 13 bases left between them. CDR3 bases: TGCGCCAGCAGCACTCAGGGGAGGTCTGAAGCTTTCTTT. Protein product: CASSTQGRSEAFF.

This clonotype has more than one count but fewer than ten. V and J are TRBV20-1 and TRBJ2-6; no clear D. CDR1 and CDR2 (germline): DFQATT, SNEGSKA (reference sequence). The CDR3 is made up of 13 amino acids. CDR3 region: CTGLNSGANVLTF. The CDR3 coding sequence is TGCACCGGCTTAAACTCTGGGGCCAACGTCCTGACTTTC.

The CDR3 nucleotides are TGCAGTGCCCACCTTACTAGCGCTAGCACAGATACGCAGTATTTT. Residues: CSAHLTSASTDTQYF. This chain uses TRBV20-1 with TRBJ2-3; 7 bases align to TRBD2. With V trimmed by 6 bases and J by 0 bases, 9 bases remained unmatched. Germline CDR1 is DFQATT and CDR2 is SNEGSKA (reference sequence). CDR3 length: 15 amino acids.

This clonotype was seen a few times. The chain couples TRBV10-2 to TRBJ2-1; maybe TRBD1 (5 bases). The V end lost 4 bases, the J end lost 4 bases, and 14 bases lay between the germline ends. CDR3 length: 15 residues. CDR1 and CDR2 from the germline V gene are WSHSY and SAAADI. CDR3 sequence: CASSGKGQLYNEQFF. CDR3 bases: TGCGCCAGCAGTGGGAAGGGGCAGTTATACAATGAGCAGTTCTTC.

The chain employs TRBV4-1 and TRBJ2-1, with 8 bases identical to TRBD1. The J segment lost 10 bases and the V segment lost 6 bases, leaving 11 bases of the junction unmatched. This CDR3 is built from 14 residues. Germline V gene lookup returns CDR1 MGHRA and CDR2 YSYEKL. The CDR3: CASRRTGSNVEQFF. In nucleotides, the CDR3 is TGCGCCAGCAGGCGGACAGGGTCCAATGTGGAGCAGTTCTTC.

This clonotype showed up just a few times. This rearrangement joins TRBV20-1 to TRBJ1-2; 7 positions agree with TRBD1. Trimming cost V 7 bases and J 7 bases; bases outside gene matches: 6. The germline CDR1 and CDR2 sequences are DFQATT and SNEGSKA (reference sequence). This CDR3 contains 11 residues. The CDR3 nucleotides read TGCAGTGAGGGCAGGGGGGGTGGCTACACCTTC. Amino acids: CSEGRGGGYTF.

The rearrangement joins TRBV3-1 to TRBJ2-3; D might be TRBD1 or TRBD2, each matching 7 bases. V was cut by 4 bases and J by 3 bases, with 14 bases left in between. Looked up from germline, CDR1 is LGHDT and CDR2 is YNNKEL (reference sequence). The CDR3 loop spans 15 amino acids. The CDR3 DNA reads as TGTGCCAGCAGCCCCTACAGGGGAGGGACAGATACGCAGTATTTT. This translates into CASSPYRGGTDTQYF.

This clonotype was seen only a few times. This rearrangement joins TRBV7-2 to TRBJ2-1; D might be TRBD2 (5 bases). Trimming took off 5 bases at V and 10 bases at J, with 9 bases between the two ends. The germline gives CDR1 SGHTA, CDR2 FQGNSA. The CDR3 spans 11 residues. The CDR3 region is CASSETTEQFF. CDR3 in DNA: TGTGCCAGCAGCGAGACTACCGAGCAGTTCTTC.

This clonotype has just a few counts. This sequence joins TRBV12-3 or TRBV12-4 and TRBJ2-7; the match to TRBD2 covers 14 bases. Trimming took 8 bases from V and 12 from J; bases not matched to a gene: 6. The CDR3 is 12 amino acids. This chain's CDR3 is CASGTSGSQVYF. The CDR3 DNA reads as TGTGCCAGCGGGACTAGCGGGAGTCAGGTGTACTTC.

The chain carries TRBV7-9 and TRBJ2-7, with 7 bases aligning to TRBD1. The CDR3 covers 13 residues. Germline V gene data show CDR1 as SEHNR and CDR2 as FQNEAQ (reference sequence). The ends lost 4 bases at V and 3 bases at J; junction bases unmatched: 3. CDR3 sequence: CASSSGQVYEQYF. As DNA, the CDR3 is TGTGCCAGCAGCTCAGGACAGGTCTACGAGCAGTACTTC.

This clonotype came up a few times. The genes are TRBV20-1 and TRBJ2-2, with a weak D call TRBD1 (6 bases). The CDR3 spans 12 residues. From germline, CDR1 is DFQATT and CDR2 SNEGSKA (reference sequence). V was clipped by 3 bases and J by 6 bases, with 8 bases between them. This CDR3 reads CSARGTPGELFF. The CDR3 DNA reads TGCAGTGCTAGGGGGACACCCGGGGAGCTGTTTTTT.

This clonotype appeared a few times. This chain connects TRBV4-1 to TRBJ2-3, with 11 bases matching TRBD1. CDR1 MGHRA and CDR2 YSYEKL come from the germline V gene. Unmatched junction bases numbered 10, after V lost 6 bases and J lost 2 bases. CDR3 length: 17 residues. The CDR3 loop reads CASSLRWTGGITDTQYF. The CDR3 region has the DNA TGCGCCAGCAGTCTCCGGTGGACAGGGGGCATCACAGATACGCAGTATTTT.

CDR3 sequence (DNA): TGCAGTGCTAGTGCCAGGGGGTTCTACGAGCAGTACTTC. This encodes CSASARGFYEQYF. The V call is TRBV20-1, the J call TRBJ2-7; TRBD1 matches 7 bases. V lost 3 bases, J lost 3 bases, and 5 bases stayed unmatched. The CDR3 has 13 residues. In germline, CDR1 is DFQATT, CDR2 SNEGSKA (reference sequence).

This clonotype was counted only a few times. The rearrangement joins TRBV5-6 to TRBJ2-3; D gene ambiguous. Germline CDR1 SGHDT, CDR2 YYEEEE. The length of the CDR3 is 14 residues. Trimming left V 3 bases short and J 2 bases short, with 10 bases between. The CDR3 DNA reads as TGTGCCAGCAGCTGGTCCGGCTTCACAGATACGCAGTATTTT. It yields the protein CASSWSGFTDTQYF.

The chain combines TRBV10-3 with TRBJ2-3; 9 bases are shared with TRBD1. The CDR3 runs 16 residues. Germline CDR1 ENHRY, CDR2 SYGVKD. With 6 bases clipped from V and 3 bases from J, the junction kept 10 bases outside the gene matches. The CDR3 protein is CAIRPTDRGGTDTQYF. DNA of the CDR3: TGTGCCATCAGACCCACGGACAGGGGAGGAACAGATACGCAGTATTTT.

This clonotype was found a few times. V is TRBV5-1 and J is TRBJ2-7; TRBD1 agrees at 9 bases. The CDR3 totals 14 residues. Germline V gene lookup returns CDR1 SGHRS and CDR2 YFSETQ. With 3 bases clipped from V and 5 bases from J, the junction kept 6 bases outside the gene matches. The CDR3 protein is CASSWGTGTNEQYF. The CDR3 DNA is TGCGCCAGCAGCTGGGGGACAGGGACAAACGAGCAGTACTTC.

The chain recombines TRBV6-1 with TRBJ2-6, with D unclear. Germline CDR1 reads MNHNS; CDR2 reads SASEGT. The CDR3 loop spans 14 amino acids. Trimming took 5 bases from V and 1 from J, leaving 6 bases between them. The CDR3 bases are TGTGCCAGCAGTAGGGATTCTGGGGCCAACGTCCTGACTTTC. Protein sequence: CASSRDSGANVLTF.

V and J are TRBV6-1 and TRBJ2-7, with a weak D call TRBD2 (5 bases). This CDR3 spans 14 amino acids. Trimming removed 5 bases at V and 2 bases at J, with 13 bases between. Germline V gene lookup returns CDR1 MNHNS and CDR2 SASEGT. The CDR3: CASSPGIIAYEQYF. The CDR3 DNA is TGTGCCAGCAGTCCCGGGATTATTGCCTACGAGCAGTACTTC.